The 26 T cell receptor beta chains below come from one sample, sequenced in a study of prognosis after radiotherapy for stage I lung cancer. Two-round multiplex PCR, the amplification method, yielded TCR beta CDR3 from genomic DNA. With primers specific to each TRBV and TRBJ gene, the first-round PCR was performed. TCRdb redid the calling of the multiplex PCR reads with MiXCR, one entry per CDR3 protein. Of around 19,000 distinct CDR3 sequences in the sample, about 44% are singletons; the top ten hold 30% to 40%. The sequences come from PBMCs, collected before or after stereotactic body radiation therapy (not recorded which). The receptor set was obtained from a donor older than 45 with non-small cell lung cancer.

The J gene is TRBJ1-3, the V gene TRBV28; D is perhaps TRBD1 (5 bases). The CDR3 loop spans 18 amino acids. V lost 6 bases, J lost 1 base, and 22 bases lay in between. The germline gives CDR1 MDHEN, CDR2 SYDVKM. CDR3 bases: TGTGCCAGCAGAACTTTTTGGGAACCTCGGGGGTCTGGAAACACCATATATTTT. Translating it yields CASRTFWEPRGSGNTIYF.

The CDR3 region has the DNA TGTGCCAGCAGCTTCAGCCAGACAGGGGGCAATCAGCCCCAGCATTTT. Amino acid sequence: CASSFSQTGGNQPQHF. This chain links TRBV7-2 with TRBJ1-5; 8 bases line up with TRBD1. Germline assignment: CDR1 SGHTA and CDR2 FQGNSA. CDR3 length: 16 residues. Trimming took 3 bases from V and 2 from J; bases not matched to a gene: 6.

This clonotype was observed a handful of times. A much larger clone lies a single base off, so this may be a read error. V is TRBV3-1 and J is TRBJ2-3, with 14 positions matching TRBD2. Germline V lookup: CDR1 LGHDT, CDR2 YNNKEL (reference sequence). This CDR3 is 16 amino acids long. CDR3 amino acids: CASSQTSGGEADTRYF. As DNA, the CDR3 is TGTGCCAGCAGCCAGACTAGCGGGGGGGAGGCAGATACGCGGTATTTT.

V usage is TRBV2 and J usage is TRBJ1-1; 10 nucleotides match TRBD1. V was clipped by 3 bases and J by 7 bases; unmatched bases: 5. The CDR3 has 14 residues. In germline, CDR1 is SNHLY, CDR2 FYNNEI. The CDR3 region is CASSEGQGISEAFF. The CDR3 coding sequence is TGTGCCAGCAGTGAGGGACAGGGGATAAGTGAAGCTTTCTTT.

This clonotype was counted ten times or more. The chain couples TRBV7-3 to TRBJ2-5, with a possible D match to TRBD1 (6 bases). Germline assignment: CDR1 SGHTA and CDR2 FQGTGA. The CDR3 spans 14 residues. Trimming took 2 bases from V and 5 from J, leaving 12 bases between them. CDR3 amino acids: CASSLLGGEETQYF. CDR3 nucleotides: TGTGCCAGCAGCTTACTAGGGGGAGAGGAGACCCAGTACTTC.

This clonotype was found many times. Here the CDR3 DNA reads TGTGCCAGCAGTTCAAGCGGACAGCTACAAGAGACCCAGTACTTC. This codes for CASSSSGQLQETQYF. The chain joins TRBV12-3 or TRBV12-4 to TRBJ2-5, with a tentative D call TRBD1 (6 bases). The CDR3 contains 15 residues. Trimming left V 4 bases short and J 2 bases short, with 14 bases between.

Concerning this clonotype itself: An end of the junction differs from the germline gene, which may be a read error. The rearrangement uses TRBV7-6 and TRBJ2-3; 8 bases agree with TRBD1. Germline-derived CDR1 and CDR2 are SGHVS and FNYEAQ. The CDR3 consists of 15 residues. The CDR3 coding sequence is TGTGACAGCAGCTTGGGAGACAGGGGAGAAGATACGCAGTATTTT. The encoded protein is CDSSLGDRGEDTQYF.

The chain employs TRBV11-3 and TRBJ2-7; 12 bases fit TRBD2. The CDR3 consists of 15 residues. The ends lost 1 base at V and 5 bases at J; junction bases unmatched: 3. Germline values: CDR1 SGHNT, CDR2 YENEEA. The CDR3 spells CASSLGGLAGDEQYF. The CDR3 bases are TGTGCCAGCAGCTTAGGGGGACTAGCGGGCGACGAGCAGTACTTC.

In its sample, this clonotype was seen many times. This sequence joins TRBV7-9 and TRBJ1-1; a weak D match, TRBD1 (5 bases). Germline V gene lookup returns CDR1 SEHNR and CDR2 FQNEAQ (reference sequence). The CDR3 is 14 amino acids. Trimming took 5 bases from V and 1 from J, leaving 11 bases between them. The CDR3 loop reads CASSSRTGNTEAFF. The CDR3 region has the DNA TGTGCCAGCAGCAGCCGAACAGGGAACACTGAAGCTTTCTTT.

This clonotype showed up many times. The chain combines TRBV12-3 or TRBV12-4 with TRBJ2-3; D ambiguous. V gave up 3 bases and J gave up 1 base, with 8 bases separating them. This CDR3 spans 14 amino acids. The CDR3 reads CASSFPPGTDTQYF. For the CDR3, the DNA is TGTGCCAGCAGTTTCCCCCCTGGCACAGATACGCAGTATTTT.

In DNA form, the CDR3 reads TGTGCCAGCAGCTTTGGGGCCGGGACACTAAATGAAAAACTGTTTTTT. This sequence encodes CASSFGAGTLNEKLFF. The rearrangement joins TRBV7-2 to TRBJ1-4, with D perhaps matching TRBD1 (6 bases). The germline V gene encodes CDR1 SGHTA and CDR2 FQGNSA. V lost 3 bases, J lost 5 bases, and 16 bases lay in between. The CDR3 totals 16 residues.

This clonotype was recorded many times. This chain joins TRBV15 and TRBJ2-5; 9 nucleotides line up with TRBD1. Losses at the gene ends were 0 bases for V and 5 bases for J; bases not matched to a gene: 10. The CDR3 extends over 17 amino acids. Germline CDR1 reads LNHNV; CDR2 reads YYDKDF (reference sequence). CDR3 bases: TGTGCCACCAGCAGAGAACTCGGGACAGGGTCCCCGGAGACCCAGTACTTC. Amino acid sequence: CATSRELGTGSPETQYF.

This clonotype is categorized as medium-sized. The chain couples TRBV7-2 to TRBJ1-6; D remains ambiguous. Trimming cost V 3 bases and J 7 bases, with 7 bases left between them. The CDR3 totals 13 residues. The germline gives CDR1 SGHTA, CDR2 FQGNSA. CDR3 DNA sequence: TGTGCCAGCAGCTTTAGGGAAAATTCACCCCTCCACTTT. It yields the protein CASSFRENSPLHF.

This clonotype has a count of ten or more. The chain uses TRBV15 and TRBJ1-1; possibly TRBD1 for D (5 bases). V lost 5 bases and J 4 bases, leaving 17 bases between the germline ends. Germline CDR1 LNHNV, CDR2 YYDKDF (reference sequence). The CDR3 contains 15 residues. CDR3 DNA sequence: TGTGCCACCAGCCTTGACAGTTTCTGGGGCACTGAAGCTTTCTTT. It translates to CATSLDSFWGTEAFF.

V gene TRBV6-4 combines with J gene TRBJ2-7; maybe TRBD2 (7 bases). Germline values: CDR1 MRHNA, CDR2 SNTAGT. CDR3 length: 17 amino acids. Trimming stripped 5 bases from V and 0 bases from J, with 20 bases between. DNA for the CDR3: TGTGCCAGCAGTAGGGGGGGCCGGCCGCCCAACTCCTACGAGCAGTACTTC. As protein: CASSRGGRPPNSYEQYF.

This clonotype was counted at least ten times. This chain links TRBV7-6 with TRBJ2-7; possible D gene TRBD2, 5 bases. Germline V lookup: CDR1 SGHVS, CDR2 FNYEAQ. Trimming stripped 3 bases from V and 0 bases from J, with 12 bases between. CDR3 size: 15 residues. In nucleotides, the CDR3 is TGTGCCAGCAGCTTGAGCGGAGTCAGCTCCTACGAGCAGTACTTC. The encoded protein is CASSLSGVSSYEQYF.

The V and J genes are TRBV30 and TRBJ1-2, with D possibly matching TRBD1 (5 bases). V was trimmed by 3 bases and J by 6 bases, leaving 14 bases between them. The CDR3 totals 13 residues. Germline V gene sequence: CDR1 GTSNPN, CDR2 SVGIG (reference sequence). Here the CDR3 DNA reads TGTGCCTGGAGGTACCGGGCCAGGGATGGCTACACCTTC. Translated: CAWRYRARDGYTF. Full variable domain (missing parts from reference TRBV30 and TRBJ1-2): SQTIHQWPATLVQPVGSPLSLECTVEGTSNPNLYWYRQAAGRGLQLLFYSVGIGQISSEVPQNLSASRPQDRQFILSSKKLLLSDSGFYLCAWRYRARDGYTFGSGTRLTVV.

Notes on this clonotype: A much larger clone lies one base from this, so it may be a read error. V gene TRBV29-1 combines with J gene TRBJ2-1; D unresolved. The CDR3 has 15 residues. The germline V gene encodes CDR1 SQVTM and CDR2 ANQGSEA. V gave up 4 bases and J gave up 9 bases, with 22 bases separating them. CDR3 in DNA: TGCAGCGTTGCAGGTGGCCTAGTGGGATCGGTTGAGCAGTTCTTC. The encoded protein is CSVAGGLVGSVEQFF.

There are many counts of this clonotype. The rearrangement uses TRBV20-1 and TRBJ2-3; TRBD2 agrees at 15 bases. With V trimmed by 4 bases and J by 3 bases, 5 bases remained unmatched. In germline, CDR1 is DFQATT, CDR2 SNEGSKA (reference sequence). This CDR3 has 16 residues. CDR3 in DNA: TGCAGTGCTACCTCCGGGACTAGCGGGAGGACAGATACGCAGTATTTT. This encodes CSATSGTSGRTDTQYF.

The chain links TRBV30 to TRBJ1-1; 10 bases are shared with TRBD1. CDR1 is GTSNPN, CDR2 SVGIG, per germline (reference sequence). Unmatched junction bases numbered 7, after V lost 2 bases and J lost 1 base. The CDR3 sequence is 16 residues long. The CDR3 is CAWSPRTGGRNTEAFF. The CDR3 nucleotides are TGTGCCTGGAGTCCTAGGACAGGGGGAAGGAACACTGAAGCTTTCTTT.

Of note for this clonotype: A junction end diverges from the germline sequence, so it may reflect a read error. This chain connects TRBV5-1 to TRBJ2-7; no clear D gene. CDR1 and CDR2 (germline): SGHRS, YFSETQ. The CDR3 contains 11 residues. The chain's CDR3 is CASSQQVEQYF. CDR3 nucleotide sequence: TGTGCCAGCAGCCAGCAGGTCGAGCAGTACTTC.

CDR3 bases: TGTGCCAGATCCGGGGGGGCAAACATTCAGTACTTC. This gives the protein CARSGGANIQYF. V usage is TRBV6-1 and J usage is TRBJ2-4; 8 positions agree with TRBD2. The germline V gene encodes CDR1 MNHNS and CDR2 SASEGT. J gave up 6 bases and V 9 bases, and 4 bases lay outside the gene matches. The CDR3 runs 12 residues.

This clonotype was counted ten times or more. The chain has TRBV2 and TRBJ2-1; TRBD2 aligns across 7 bases. The germline V gene has CDR1 SNHLY and CDR2 FYNNEI. V was pared by 7 bases and J by 0 bases, with 6 bases of the junction left unmatched. The CDR3 consists of 15 residues. The CDR3 DNA follows: TGTGCCAGCAAAAGGGGAGGGAGCTCCTACAATGAGCAGTTCTTC. This gives the protein CASKRGGSSYNEQFF.

The CDR3 coding sequence is TGCAGTGCTAGAGGCCTCGCCCCCTCCTACAATGAGCAGTTCTTC. Residues: CSARGLAPSYNEQFF. The chain couples TRBV20-1 to TRBJ2-1; D unclear. Germline V gives CDR1 DFQATT, CDR2 SNEGSKA (reference sequence). This CDR3 contains 15 residues. Trimming pared 1 base from V and 0 bases from J, leaving 10 bases between.

This clonotype occurred many times. The genes are TRBV4-2 and TRBJ2-2, with TRBD2 identical over 7 bases. This CDR3 region has 16 residues. In germline, CDR1 is LGHNA, CDR2 YNFKEQ. J lost 6 bases, V lost 3 bases, and 10 bases had no gene match. CDR3 residues: CASSHLSGKFPGELFF. The CDR3 DNA sequence: TGTGCCAGCAGCCACCTCAGCGGGAAGTTTCCCGGGGAGCTGTTTTTT.

DNA of the CDR3: TGTGCCAGCAGCCGAACACGGGACCTACGAGAGACCCAGTACTTC. Amino acids: CASSRTRDLRETQYF. The chain is built from TRBV6-1 and TRBJ2-5, with D perhaps assigned TRBD1 or TRBD2 (5 bases each). The CDR3 contains 15 residues. Trimming took 6 bases from V and 4 from J, leaving 18 bases between them. Per germline, CDR1 MNHNS and CDR2 SASEGT.